This TCR beta chain comes out of a study of CD8 T cells in Susac syndrome. Trimming removed 8 bases at V and 6 bases at J, with 14 bases between. CDR3 size: 12 residues. The germline CDR1 and CDR2 sequences are SNHLY and FYNNEI. When the RNA was reverse transcribed, random hexamers were used with an input of about 0.5 to 1 ug. An immunoSEQ multiplex PCR amplified TCR beta CDR3 over 54 Vbeta and 13 Jbeta. Each CDR3 protein is one row after TCRdb ran MiXCR on the immunoSEQ multiplex PCR reads. This table has roughly 110,000 distinct CDR3 sequences, 94% appearing once. The table lists this clonotype with a count of one.

Source material: CD8+ T cells from PBMCs. The J gene is TRBJ2-7, the V gene TRBV2; TRBD1 might be the D (6 bases). The sequence was collected from a human donor with Susac syndrome. In nucleotides, the CDR3 is TGTGCCAGCCAGGGGAGCGGAGGCGAGCAGTACTTC. It encodes CASQGSGGEQYF.